The clone carrying this TCR beta chain was recorded many times. Patients were excluded because of uncontrolled infection, other autoimmune disease, pregnancy or lactation. This specimen belongs to a study of T cells in Graves' hyperthyroidism and ophthalmopathy. TCR beta CDR3 sequences were amplified from RNA transcripts. First-round RT-PCR targeting the TCR CDR3 was performed with the HTBI primer set. From the multiplex PCR reads, TCRdb called clonotypes with MiXCR, one entry per CDR3 protein. The repertoire holds nearly 600,000 distinct CDR3 sequences, with roughly 14% as singletons. The CDR3 is 15 residues long. The germline V and J ends were trimmed by 4 bases and 2 bases, with 13 bases remaining between them. From germline, CDR1 is KGHDR and CDR2 SFDVKD.

The source of this sequence is a young woman with Graves' hyperthyroidism that later progressed to Graves' ophthalmopathy. The J gene is TRBJ2-5, the V gene TRBV24-1, with D perhaps assigned TRBD1 or TRBD2 (5 bases each). Specimen: blood. CDR3 coding DNA: TGTGCCACCAGTGACCCTGGGGGAGCTCAAGAGACCCAGTACTTC. Its translation is CATSDPGGAQETQYF.